The 20 T cell receptor beta chains below were found in one sample sequenced in a study of control samples from healthy donors and cancer patients. TCRdb's copy holds only in-frame clones and misses some; the assay was immunoSEQ multiplex PCR. Among 100,000 or so clones listed, about 90% were seen once. The sequencing sample was made of blood. These receptors came from a woman aged 45 to 65 in good health.

The V call is TRBV5-1, the J call TRBJ2-2, with D possibly TRBD1 on 6 matching bases. Germline CDR1 reads SGHRS; CDR2 reads YFSETQ. V was cut by 0 bases and J by 5 bases, with 11 bases left in between. The length of the CDR3 is 15 residues. DNA for the CDR3: TGCGCCAGCAGCTTGGTTTCAGGGGTTACCGGGGAGCTGTTTTTT. Its translation is CASSLVSGVTGELFF.

The chain is built from TRBV2 and TRBJ1-5; D is undetermined. The CDR3 runs to 15 residues. V was pared by 1 base and J by 4 bases, with 11 bases between. The germline V gene encodes CDR1 SNHLY and CDR2 FYNNEI. Here the CDR3 reads CASSEEQTINQPQHF. The CDR3 DNA follows: TGTGCCAGCAGTGAAGAACAGACCATAAATCAGCCCCAGCATTTT.

J is TRBJ2-3 and V is TRBV20-1; no clear D gene. The V end was cut by 6 bases, the J end by 6 bases, with 10 bases between. The CDR3 loop spans 11 amino acids. Germline assignment: CDR1 DFQATT and CDR2 SNEGSKA (reference sequence). The CDR3 nucleotides read TGCAGTGCAAAGGTGGTTGATACGCAGTATTTT. Amino acids: CSAKVVDTQYF.

The chain has TRBV7-9 and TRBJ2-1, with D possibly TRBD1 on 6 matching bases. The germline V gene encodes CDR1 SEHNR and CDR2 FQNEAQ (reference sequence). The CDR3 contains 15 residues. V gave up 5 bases and J gave up 0 bases, with 11 bases separating them. The DNA for the CDR3 is TGTGCCAGCAGCAAAAGGGGGAGCTCCTACAATGAGCAGTTCTTC. Its protein product is CASSKRGSSYNEQFF.

This clone showed up just once. V and J are TRBV5-6 and TRBJ2-1, with TRBD1 matching 10 bases. V lost 4 bases, J lost 3 bases, and 7 bases stayed unmatched. Germline-derived CDR1 and CDR2 are SGHDT and YYEEEE. The CDR3 has 16 residues. The CDR3 DNA follows: TGTGCCAGCAGCCCCCGGACAGGGGGTGGCTACAATGAGCAGTTCTTC. It encodes CASSPRTGGGYNEQFF.

The chain is built from TRBV24-1 and TRBJ2-3, with TRBD2 matching 10 bases. This CDR3 comprises 16 residues. Germline assignment: CDR1 KGHDR and CDR2 SFDVKD. The trim removed 4 bases at V and 2 bases at J, leaving 5 bases unmatched. CDR3 loop: CATSESTSGFTDTQYF. The CDR3 nucleotides are TGTGCCACCAGTGAATCGACTAGCGGGTTCACAGATACGCAGTATTTT.

The chain is built from TRBV12-5 and TRBJ1-3; a weak D match, TRBD1 (5 bases). CDR1 and CDR2 from the germline V gene are LGHNT and FRNRAP. V lost 0 bases to trimming and J lost 3 bases, with 6 bases between them. There are 14 residues in the CDR3. CDR3 sequence (DNA): TGTGCTAGTGGTTTGGTACAGGTTGGAAACACCATATATTTT. Translating gives CASGLVQVGNTIYF.

The rearrangement joins TRBV5-6 to TRBJ1-3; D possibly corresponds to TRBD1 (5 bases). Germline loops: CDR1 SGHDT, CDR2 YYEEEE. V was cut by 4 bases and J by 8 bases, with 13 bases left in between. The CDR3 extends over 13 amino acids. DNA for the CDR3: TGTGCCAGCAGCAGTGGACTGGGGGACACCATATATTTT. It encodes CASSSGLGDTIYF.

This clone showed up just a few times. V gene TRBV18 combines with J gene TRBJ2-2, with D possibly matching TRBD1 (6 bases). The CDR3 runs 15 residues. V was cut by 2 bases and J by 4 bases, with 11 bases left in between. Per germline, CDR1 KGHSH and CDR2 LQKENI. This CDR3 reads CASSPSTGSTGELFF. The CDR3, as DNA: TGTGCCAGCTCACCATCAACAGGGTCCACCGGGGAGCTGTTTTTT.

The table lists this clone with a few counts. The CDR3 loop is CASSRGENTEAFF. CDR3 DNA sequence: TGTGCCAGCAGCCGGGGAGAGAACACTGAAGCTTTCTTT. The chain recombines TRBV3-1 (or the pseudogene TRBV3-2) with TRBJ1-1; no firm D call. The CDR3 is made up of 13 amino acids. Per the germline V gene, CDR1 is LGHDT and CDR2 is YNNKEL (reference sequence). V lost 4 bases and J lost 1, with 7 bases in between.

This rearrangement joins TRBV7-2 to TRBJ2-5; either TRBD1 or TRBD2 may fit D (7 bases each). Germline V gives CDR1 SGHTA, CDR2 FQGNSA. The CDR3 contains 15 residues. Deletions cut 4 bases from V and 7 bases from J, with 19 bases between. CDR3 amino acids: CASSSPRQGGVTQYF. DNA for the CDR3: TGTGCCAGCAGCTCACCCCGACAGGGAGGGGTGACCCAGTACTTC.

V usage is TRBV18 and J usage is TRBJ1-2, with 7 positions matching TRBD1. This CDR3 has 13 amino acids. V was clipped by 6 bases and J by 7 bases; unmatched bases: 8. Germline V gene lookup returns CDR1 KGHSH and CDR2 LQKENI. The CDR3: CASSTGQEGGYTF. The CDR3 bases are TGTGCCAGCTCGACAGGGCAGGAGGGTGGCTACACCTTC.

The V and J genes are TRBV12-3 or TRBV12-4 and TRBJ1-4; no clear D gene. The CDR3 is 13 amino acids. V lost 3 bases and J 3 bases, leaving 5 bases between the germline ends. CDR3 region: CASSFTSNEKLFF. CDR3 DNA: TGTGCCAGCAGTTTTACCTCTAATGAAAAACTGTTTTTT.

The sample holds a few counts of this clone. The chain combines TRBV12-5 with TRBJ1-5; the match to TRBD1 covers 8 bases. This CDR3 is 15 amino acids long. Germline values: CDR1 LGHNT, CDR2 FRNRAP. The V and J ends lost 6 bases and 3 bases, in that order; junction bases with no gene match: 7. CDR3 DNA sequence: TGTGCTAGTGGCCAGGGGGCACCAAACAATCAGCCCCAGCATTTT. Translation: CASGQGAPNNQPQHF. Complete variable domain (other parts from reference TRBV12-5 and TRBJ1-5): DARVTQTPRHKVTEMGQEVTMRCQPILGHNTVFWYRQTMMQGLELLAYFRNRAPLDDSGMPKDRFSAEMPDATLATLKIQPSEPRDSAVYFCASGQGAPNNQPQHFGDGTRLSIL.

The chain employs TRBV7-6 and TRBJ2-1, with a tentative D call TRBD1 (6 bases). The CDR3 loop spans 15 amino acids. From germline, CDR1 is SGHVS and CDR2 FNYEAQ. Between the trimmed V and J ends, which lost 1 base and 9 bases, there was a span of 16 bases. The CDR3, as DNA: TGTGCCAGCAGCTTAGTCGGTCGTATAGGGGGTGAGCAGTTCTTC. Protein sequence: CASSLVGRIGGEQFF.

This clone came up once. This chain joins TRBV12-3 or TRBV12-4 and TRBJ1-4; the D gene is possibly TRBD1 (5 bases). Trimming took 8 bases from V and 7 from J, leaving 14 bases between them. This CDR3 contains 13 residues. The CDR3 sequence: CASGSQGGEKLFF. The CDR3 DNA follows: TGTGCCAGCGGTTCGCAGGGAGGTGAAAAACTGTTTTTT.

This chain uses TRBV7-9 with TRBJ1-5, with unresolved D. Germline V gene lookup returns CDR1 SEHNR and CDR2 FQNEAQ (reference sequence). Trimming cost V 5 bases and J 3 bases, with 8 bases left between them. The CDR3 covers 13 residues. The CDR3 sequence is CASSPQDNQPQHF. DNA of the CDR3: TGTGCCAGCAGCCCCCAAGACAATCAGCCCCAGCATTTT.

J is TRBJ1-1 and V is TRBV5-1; tentatively, D is TRBD1 (6 bases). The CDR3 spans 13 residues. The V and J ends lost 0 bases and 8 bases respectively, with 11 bases between them. Germline assignment: CDR1 SGHRS and CDR2 YFSETQ. CDR3 amino acids: CASSLGGAPEAFF. In nucleotides, the CDR3 is TGCGCCAGCAGCTTGGGGGGGGCCCCGGAAGCTTTCTTT.

The rearrangement uses TRBV5-5 and TRBJ2-7; 12 bases are a match to TRBD2. Germline CDR1 is SGHKS and CDR2 is YYEKEE (reference sequence). This CDR3 spans 15 amino acids. V trimming: 4 bases; J trimming: 2 bases; junction bases outside the gene matches: 4. For the CDR3, the DNA is TGTGCCAGCAGCCCTGGACTAGCGGGGACCTACGAGCAGTACTTC. This codes for CASSPGLAGTYEQYF.

The chain uses TRBV7-3 and TRBJ2-2; no definite D call. This CDR3 has 16 amino acids. CDR1 is SGHTA and CDR2 is FQGTGA in the germline V gene. Trimming shortened V by 4 bases and J by 0 bases, and 12 bases separated the two germline ends. In DNA, the CDR3 is TGTGCCAGCAGCTCGCAGAGAGCCGCGAACACCGGGGAGCTGTTTTTT. Translation: CASSSQRAANTGELFF.